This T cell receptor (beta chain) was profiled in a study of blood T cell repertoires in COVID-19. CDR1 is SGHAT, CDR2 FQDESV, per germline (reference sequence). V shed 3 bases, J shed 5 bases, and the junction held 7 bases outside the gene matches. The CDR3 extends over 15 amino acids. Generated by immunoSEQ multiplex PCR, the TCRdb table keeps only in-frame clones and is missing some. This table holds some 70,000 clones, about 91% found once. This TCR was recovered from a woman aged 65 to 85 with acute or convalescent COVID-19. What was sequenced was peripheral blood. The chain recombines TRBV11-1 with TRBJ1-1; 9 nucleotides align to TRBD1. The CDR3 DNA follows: TGTGCCAGCAGCTTGGACAGGGGCGCGGGGACTGAAGCTTTCTTT. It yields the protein CASSLDRGAGTEAFF.